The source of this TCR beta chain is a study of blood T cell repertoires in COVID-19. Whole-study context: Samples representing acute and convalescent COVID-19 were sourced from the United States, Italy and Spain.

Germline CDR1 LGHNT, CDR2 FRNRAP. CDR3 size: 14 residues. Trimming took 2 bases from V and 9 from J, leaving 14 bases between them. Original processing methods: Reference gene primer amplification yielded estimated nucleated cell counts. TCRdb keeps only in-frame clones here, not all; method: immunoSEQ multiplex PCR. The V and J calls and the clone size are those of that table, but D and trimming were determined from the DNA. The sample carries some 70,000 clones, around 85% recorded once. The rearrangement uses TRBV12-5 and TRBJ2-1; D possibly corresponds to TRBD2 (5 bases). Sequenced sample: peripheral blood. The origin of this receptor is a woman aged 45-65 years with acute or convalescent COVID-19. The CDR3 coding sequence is TGTGCTAGTGGTTTGCTTGTTGGTGGGAGTGAGCAGTTCTTC. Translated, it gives CASGLLVGGSEQFF.